Described below is a single TCR beta chain sequence and its context. Source study methods: Using reference gene primer amplification, nucleated cell counts were estimated. Clones were sequenced by immunoSEQ multiplex PCR, and TCRdb holds only the in-frame ones, with some missing. That table supplies the V and J calls and clone size; D and trimming were determined from the DNA. Of fewer than 250,000 clones listed, around 90% were seen once; the top ten hold around 2.7%. The source of the sample is a study of blood T cell repertoires in COVID-19. About the research overall: Samples representing acute and convalescent COVID-19 were sourced from the United States, Italy and Spain. Sources were T cells, B-cell-depleted T cells, or PBMCs; the material itself was cDNA or gDNA.

The V gene lost 1 base and the J gene lost 2 bases, with 11 bases spanning the gap. Looked up from germline, CDR1 is MNHEY and CDR2 is SMNVEV (reference sequence). The CDR3 runs 15 residues. Sequenced sample: peripheral blood. This chain joins TRBV27 and TRBJ1-2; D is perhaps TRBD1 (6 bases). This receptor was obtained from a man between 60 and 70 years old with acute or convalescent COVID-19. CDR3 nucleotide sequence: TGTGCCAGCAGTTTATACAGGGCCTCCAACTATGGCTACACCTTC. It specifies CASSLYRASNYGYTF.